This T cell receptor (beta chain) was sequenced for a study of blood T cell repertoires in COVID-19. TCRdb's copy holds only in-frame clones and misses some; the assay was immunoSEQ multiplex PCR. The sample records some 80,000 clones, roughly 80% being singletons. This sequence was found in a man aged 55 to 69 with active or convalescent COVID-19. The specimen sequenced was peripheral blood.

CDR3 DNA sequence: TGTGCCAGCGGGGCGTTAGGAGGGGACACTGAAGCTTTCTTT. Translating it yields CASGALGGDTEAFF. The rearrangement joins TRBV3-1 (or the pseudogene TRBV3-2) to TRBJ1-1; D may be TRBD1 (5 bases). This CDR3 comprises 14 residues. Trimming removed 8 bases at V and 3 bases at J, with 16 bases between. Germline V lookup: CDR1 LGHDT, CDR2 YNNKEL (reference sequence).